This paragraph reports one T cell receptor (beta chain). What it binds is unknown. V lost 1 base, J lost 1 base, and 10 bases stayed unmatched. The CDR3 has 19 residues. Germline V lookup: CDR1 SGHNT, CDR2 YENEEA. These data are taken from a study of OX40 agonist ivuxolimab in advanced cancers. TCRdb's copy holds only in-frame clones and misses some; the assay was immunoSEQ multiplex PCR. The sample gives 25,000 to 30,000 clones, around 85% of which show up once; about 15% is in the top ten. Points from the study as a whole: Among patients with partial responses at 0.1-3.0 mg/kg, clonal expansion was among the lowest. Certain nonresponding patients likewise had low normalized T-cell clonal expansion.

V is TRBV11-3 and J is TRBJ2-4; 10 positions match TRBD2. Material: CD4+ or CD8+ T cells sorted from blood, obtained in a trial of the OX40 agonist ivuxolimab. The source is an adult with an advanced solid tumor such as melanoma, head and neck, liver or kidney cancer. DNA for the CDR3: TGTGCCAGCAGCTTAGTTATGAGTAGCGGGAGGAGGGCCAAAAACATTCAGTACTTC. Translated: CASSLVMSSGRRAKNIQYF.